These 23 T cell receptor beta chains originate from one sample sequenced in a study of blood T cell repertoires in COVID-19. Measured with immunoSEQ multiplex PCR; TCRdb has only the in-frame clones, and not every one. Of approximately 380,000 clones in the sample, 88% were seen once. Sequencing was performed on PBMCs or T cells enriched from blood (not recorded which). These receptor sequences come from a woman between 18 and 29 years old who had recovered from COVID-19.

This chain links TRBV2 with TRBJ1-1; tentative D call: TRBD1 (5 bases). Trimming left V 5 bases short and J 7 bases short, with 17 bases between. Germline CDR1 reads SNHLY; CDR2 reads FYNNEI. The CDR3 loop spans 14 amino acids. The DNA of the CDR3 is TGTGCCAGCAGTCCCCTAGACAGTCAAGTTGAAGCTTTCTTT. Amino acids: CASSPLDSQVEAFF.

This clone was counted once. J is TRBJ2-7 and V is TRBV2; 7 nucleotides align to TRBD1. The CDR3 length is 14 residues. Germline V gene sequence: CDR1 SNHLY, CDR2 FYNNEI. Trimming removed 6 bases from V and 1 base from J; junction bases left unmatched: 6. The CDR3 region has the DNA TGTGCCAGCAGGGACGGGACAGTTTCCTACGAGCAGTACTTC. Its translation: CASRDGTVSYEQYF.

This chain links TRBV7-8 with TRBJ1-2, with D unresolved. V shed 0 bases and J shed 8 bases, with 13 bases lying between them. CDR1 is SGHVS, CDR2 FQNEAQ, per germline. The CDR3 loop spans 14 amino acids. The CDR3, as DNA: TGTGCCAGCAGCTTAGCGAGCGATCCGAAGGGCTACACCTTC. Translated: CASSLASDPKGYTF.

The J gene is TRBJ2-2, the V gene TRBV11-2; maybe TRBD2 (5 bases). The CDR3 covers 16 residues. Germline CDR1 reads SGHAT; CDR2 reads FQNNGV. V was cut by 5 bases and J by 5 bases, with 18 bases left in between. The CDR3 coding sequence is TGTGCCAGCAGCGGGGTGGACTCAGCCAGGACCGGGGAGCTGTTTTTT. Residues: CASSGVDSARTGELFF.

DNA for the CDR3: TGTGCCAGCAGTGAAGAGGAGGGGTTGCCCCAGCATTTT. Protein sequence: CASSEEEGLPQHF. The gene calls are TRBV25-1 and TRBJ1-5, with D possibly matching TRBD1 (5 bases). V was pared by 2 bases and J by 9 bases, with 11 bases between. Germline lookup yields CDR1 MGHDK and CDR2 SYGVNS. The CDR3 is 13 residues long.

This sequence joins TRBV27 and TRBJ1-2; maybe TRBD1 (5 bases). The ends were cut back, 6 bases at V and 1 base at J, with 12 bases in the middle. Germline V CDR1 and CDR2: MNHEY, SMNVEV (reference sequence). The CDR3 consists of 14 residues. The CDR3 DNA follows: TGTGCCAGCAGACCCCGACAGCGTAACTATGGCTACACCTTC. Protein sequence: CASRPRQRNYGYTF.

The rearrangement uses TRBV6-2 or TRBV6-3 and TRBJ2-7, with 8 bases that match TRBD1. This CDR3 is built from 13 residues. Trimming took 6 bases from V and 5 from J; bases not matched to a gene: 6. The germline CDR1 and CDR2 sequences are MNHEY and SVGEGT. The chain's CDR3 is CASSRDRRNEQYF. The CDR3 nucleotides read TGTGCCAGCAGCCGGGACAGGAGAAACGAGCAGTACTTC.

The chain uses TRBV30 and TRBJ1-2; D is unclear. Germline loops: CDR1 GTSNPN, CDR2 SVGIG (reference sequence). The V end was cut by 1 base, the J end by 1 base, with 10 bases between. This CDR3 spans 14 amino acids. Here the CDR3 DNA reads TGTGCCTGGAGTGACTACGCCGTTAACTATGGCTACACCTTC. This codes for CAWSDYAVNYGYTF.

This sequence joins TRBV7-6 and TRBJ1-5, with 8 nucleotides matching TRBD1. This CDR3 is built from 15 residues. CDR1 is SGHVS, CDR2 FNYEAQ, per germline. Trimming took 4 bases from V and 6 from J; bases not matched to a gene: 8. DNA of the CDR3: TGTGCCAGCAGCTCAGGGACAGGTTACGGTCAGCCCCAGCATTTT. Translated: CASSSGTGYGQPQHF.

This chain uses TRBV7-9 with TRBJ1-1; maybe TRBD1 (6 bases). V was clipped by 7 bases and J by 4 bases, with 13 bases between them. CDR1 and CDR2 (germline): SEHNR, FQNEAQ (reference sequence). CDR3 length: 13 amino acids. CDR3 sequence reads: CASIREGVTEAFF. The DNA of the CDR3 is TGTGCCAGCATCCGTGAGGGGGTCACTGAAGCTTTCTTT.

As regards this clone: Other DNA sequences in this sample translate to the same CDR3. The chain is built from TRBV28 and TRBJ1-2; TRBD1 might be the D (5 bases). This CDR3 region has 12 residues. The ends were cut back, 2 bases at V and 4 bases at J, with 5 bases in the middle. Germline CDR1 reads MDHEN; CDR2 reads SYDVKM. Here the CDR3 reads CASSLRGYGYTF. CDR3 coding DNA: TGTGCCAGCAGTTTAAGGGGCTATGGCTACACCTTC.

CDR3 in DNA: TGTGCCAGCAGTTTATCCGTGGACAGGCCCAACTATGGCTACACCTTC. It yields the protein CASSLSVDRPNYGYTF. J is TRBJ1-2 and V is TRBV27, with 7 bases matching TRBD1. Germline V gives CDR1 MNHEY, CDR2 SMNVEV (reference sequence). The CDR3 has 16 residues. The V segment lost 0 bases and the J segment 2 bases; nucleotides outside the gene matches: 6.

The V gene is TRBV7-9, the J gene TRBJ1-2, with 7 bases that match TRBD1. CDR3 length: 14 amino acids. CDR1 is SEHNR and CDR2 is FQNEAQ in the germline V gene (reference sequence). The V and J ends lost 5 bases and 8 bases, in that order; junction bases with no gene match: 11. The CDR3 coding sequence is TGTGCCAGCAGCCCAGAGGGGGCAGGGTGGGGCTACACCTTC. The encoded protein is CASSPEGAGWGYTF.

This rearrangement joins TRBV20-1 to TRBJ1-2, with 8 bases that match TRBD1. Trimming took 5 bases from V and 8 from J; bases not matched to a gene: 1. The CDR3 loop spans 10 amino acids. In germline, CDR1 is DFQATT, CDR2 SNEGSKA (reference sequence). The CDR3 here is CSAGDRGYTF. For the CDR3, the DNA is TGCAGTGCTGGGGACAGGGGCTACACCTTC.

This chain uses TRBV4-1 with TRBJ2-7, with TRBD1 matching over 7 bases. The CDR3 has 16 amino acids. Germline assignment: CDR1 MGHRA and CDR2 YSYEKL. Trimming cost V 3 bases and J 3 bases; bases outside gene matches: 11. CDR3: CASSQDSDRVRYEQYF. CDR3 DNA: TGCGCCAGCAGCCAGGACTCCGACAGGGTTCGCTACGAGCAGTACTTC.

The chain carries TRBV4-3 and TRBJ2-3; TRBD1 matches at 7 bases. In germline, CDR1 is LGHNA, CDR2 YSLEER. J lost 3 bases, V lost 0 bases, and 6 bases had no gene match. The CDR3 loop spans 16 amino acids. The CDR3: CASSQELGRGTDTQYF. The CDR3 nucleotides read TGCGCCAGCAGCCAAGAATTAGGCAGGGGGACAGATACGCAGTATTTT.

The chain has TRBV19 and TRBJ2-1; D remains ambiguous. The CDR3 covers 11 residues. The V and J ends lost 4 bases and 4 bases respectively, with 2 bases between them. In germline, CDR1 is LNHDA, CDR2 SQIVND (reference sequence). The DNA for the CDR3 is TGTGCCAGTAGTACTTACAATGAGCAGTTCTTC. Translated, it gives CASSTYNEQFF.

The chain employs TRBV11-2 and TRBJ2-5; 14 bases line up with TRBD2. The V and J ends lost 5 bases and 2 bases, in that order; junction bases with no gene match: 4. This CDR3 comprises 16 residues. Germline-derived CDR1 and CDR2 are SGHAT and FQNNGV. The CDR3 DNA is TGTGCCAGCAGCCCCAGACTAGCGGGGGGGCAAGAGACCCAGTACTTC. It encodes CASSPRLAGGQETQYF.

This rearrangement joins TRBV5-4 to TRBJ2-7, with TRBD1 matching over 10 bases. V shed 0 bases and J 3 bases; nucleotides not matched to a gene: 3. The CDR3 consists of 15 residues. CDR1 is SGHNT, CDR2 YYREEE, per germline (reference sequence). The CDR3 here is CASSLAGTGDYEQYF. In DNA form, the CDR3 reads TGTGCCAGCAGCTTGGCCGGGACAGGGGACTACGAGCAGTACTTC.

V usage is TRBV9 and J usage is TRBJ2-7, with D possibly TRBD1 on 6 matching bases. V was pared by 0 bases and J by 6 bases, with 13 bases between. CDR3 length: 14 residues. Germline CDR1 and CDR2: SGDLS and YYNGEE. The DNA of the CDR3 is TGTGCCAGCAGCGTAGACGCCAGAGGGGGCGAGCAGTACTTC. This codes for CASSVDARGGEQYF.

The chain uses TRBV29-1 and TRBJ1-5; 7 nucleotides agree with TRBD1. The ends lost 4 bases at V and 1 base at J; junction bases unmatched: 1. CDR3 length equals 13 residues. CDR1 is SQVTM and CDR2 is ANQGSEA in the germline V gene. CDR3 DNA: TGCAGCGTTGGGGGACAGAGCAATCAGCCCCAGCATTTT. This gives the protein CSVGGQSNQPQHF.

The V gene is TRBV6-5, the J gene TRBJ1-3, with TRBD1 matching over 7 bases. The CDR3 spans 14 residues. The V gene end was trimmed by 5 bases and the J gene end by 4 bases; junction bases not matched to a gene: 5. Germline loops: CDR1 MNHEY, CDR2 SVGAGI. This CDR3 is CASSRQGQGNTIYF. The CDR3 nucleotides read TGTGCCAGCAGTCGACAGGGACAGGGAAACACCATATATTTT.

The V call is TRBV7-9, the J call TRBJ1-1; D remains unclear. Per the germline V gene, CDR1 is SEHNR and CDR2 is FQNEAQ (reference sequence). V was trimmed by 2 bases and J by 3 bases, leaving 10 bases between them. This CDR3 contains 14 residues. The CDR3 loop is CASSLIRGDTEAFF. The DNA of the CDR3 is TGTGCCAGCAGCTTAATTCGAGGCGACACTGAAGCTTTCTTT.